This TCR beta chain derives from a study of breast tumors, draining lymph nodes, adjacent tissues. Samples came from axillary lymph nodes draining the breast cancer. The CDR3 covers 13 residues. J gave up 7 bases and V 5 bases, and 2 bases lay outside the gene matches. The germline CDR1 and CDR2 sequences are LGHNT and FRNRAP. Study-level results: Data only fit, rather than demonstrated, lymph node origin of most tumor T cells. Luminal-like breast cancer showed significantly higher tumor–nontumor repertoire similarity than basal-like.

This clonotype was recorded many times. The antigen is not known. One entry per CDR3 protein, called by TCRdb with MiXCR from the multiplex PCR reads. The sample includes 200,000 to 250,000 distinct CDR3 sequences, approximately 36% seen only once; the top ten take roughly 3.5%. The rearrangement uses TRBV12-5 and TRBJ2-1; TRBD1 matches at 10 bases. Sequenced: axillary lymph node tissue. The TCR originated in a female donor with breast cancer. Some clones in this sample may be carry-over from other donors' samples. CDR3 sequence reads: CASGGGQGNEQFF. The CDR3 DNA reads TGTGCTAGTGGTGGGGGACAGGGGAATGAGCAGTTCTTC.